Shown below are 29 T cell receptor beta chains from a single sample sequenced in a study of blood T cell repertoires in COVID-19. TCRdb's table, derived via immunoSEQ multiplex PCR, lists solely in-frame clones and lacks some. The profile covers roughly 59,000 clones, with 83% appearing a single time and 5% to 6.5% taken by the ten largest. Sequenced material: peripheral blood. The receptors were sampled from a human donor in a cohort sampled during active COVID-19.

The chain combines TRBV10-3 with TRBJ2-3; D possibly corresponds to TRBD2 (7 bases). Germline CDR1 is ENHRY and CDR2 is SYGVKD. CDR3 length: 15 amino acids. Trimming took off 2 bases at V and 6 bases at J, with 15 bases between the two ends. The CDR3 here is CAISEDLGGGDTQYF. CDR3 bases: TGTGCCATCAGTGAGGATTTAGGGGGAGGGGATACGCAGTATTTT.

This clone was found a few times. The chain carries TRBV13 and TRBJ2-2; 7 bases fit TRBD2. With V trimmed by 3 bases and J by 3 bases, 16 bases remained unmatched. CDR1 PRHDT and CDR2 FYEKMQ come from the germline V gene (reference sequence). The CDR3 contains 19 residues. The CDR3 region is CASSFKTPWGGDHTGELFF. Here the CDR3 DNA reads TGTGCCAGCAGCTTTAAGACCCCCTGGGGGGGGGACCACACCGGGGAGCTGTTTTTT. The variable domain in full, completed from reference TRBV13 and TRBJ2-2, reads AAGVIQSPRHLIKEKRETATLKCYPIPRHDTVYWYQQGPGQDPQFLISFYEKMQSDKGSIPDRFSAQQFSDYHSELNMSSLELGDSALYFCASSFKTPWGGDHTGELFFGEGSRLTVL.

CDR3: CASSQGPGSEKLFF. DNA of the CDR3: TGTGCCAGCAGCCAAGGGCCAGGGTCTGAAAAACTGTTTTTT. The J gene is TRBJ1-4, the V gene TRBV3-1 (or the pseudogene TRBV3-2), with D possibly matching TRBD1 (5 bases). The germline V and J ends were trimmed by 1 base and 7 bases, with 10 bases remaining between them. The CDR3 extends over 14 amino acids. CDR1 LGHDT and CDR2 YNNKEL come from the germline V gene (reference sequence).

The rearrangement links TRBV5-1 to TRBJ1-1; D remains unclear. The V gene lost 4 bases and the J gene lost 1 base, with 5 bases spanning the gap. Germline values: CDR1 SGHRS, CDR2 YFSETQ. This CDR3 has 12 residues. CDR3 in DNA: TGCGCCAGCAGCGCAGAGAACACTGAAGCTTTCTTT. Translation: CASSAENTEAFF.

V is TRBV5-6 and J is TRBJ1-1; tentative D call: TRBD1 (5 bases). From germline, CDR1 is SGHDT and CDR2 YYEEEE. The CDR3 loop spans 15 amino acids. With 4 bases removed from V and 3 bases from J, the gap between germline ends came to 16 bases. Here the CDR3 reads CASSHFIRVDTEAFF. Here the CDR3 DNA reads TGTGCCAGCAGCCATTTCATCAGGGTTGACACTGAAGCTTTCTTT.

This clone was recorded only once. V usage is TRBV24-1 and J usage is TRBJ2-2; D is unresolved. Trimming pared 1 base from V and 2 bases from J, leaving 7 bases between. CDR1 and CDR2 (germline): KGHDR, SFDVKD. The CDR3 is made up of 15 amino acids. The chain's CDR3 is CATSDFWPNTGELFF. The CDR3 nucleotides read TGTGCCACCAGTGATTTCTGGCCTAACACCGGGGAGCTGTTTTTT.

The chain recombines TRBV7-9 with TRBJ2-3; weak D call: TRBD2 (5 bases). The CDR3 covers 12 residues. CDR1 SEHNR and CDR2 FQNEAQ come from the germline V gene (reference sequence). The V end lost 8 bases, the J end lost 5 bases, and 11 bases lay between the germline ends. The CDR3 DNA is TGTGCCAGCGGCGGGTACGGAGATACGCAGTATTTT. Amino acid sequence: CASGGYGDTQYF. The full variable domain, rest sourced from reference TRBV7-9 and TRBJ2-3, is DTGVSQNPRHKITKRGQNVTFRCDPISEHNRLYWYRQTLGQGPEFLTYFQNEAQLEKSRLLSDRFSAERPKGSFSTLEIQRTEQGDSAMYLCASGGYGDTQYFGPGTRLTVL.

The chain uses TRBV10-3 and TRBJ1-1, with TRBD1 identical over 8 bases. Germline values: CDR1 ENHRY, CDR2 SYGVKD. V was pared by 10 bases and J by 0 bases, with 7 bases of the junction left unmatched. CDR3 size: 14 residues. The chain's CDR3 is CASRQGFMNTEAFF. Here the CDR3 DNA reads TGTGCCAGCCGACAGGGGTTCATGAACACTGAAGCTTTCTTT.

This chain uses TRBV5-4 with TRBJ1-2, with 11 bases that match TRBD1. Germline CDR1 SGHNT, CDR2 YYREEE (reference sequence). Unmatched junction bases numbered 8, after V lost 0 bases and J lost 4 bases. CDR3 size: 17 residues. The CDR3 nucleotides read TGTGCCAGCAGCTTGGAAGACGGACAGGGGGCGCGCTATGGCTACACCTTC. Its translation: CASSLEDGQGARYGYTF.

This clone was seen once. The chain employs TRBV9 and TRBJ2-3; D gene ambiguous. CDR1 and CDR2 (germline): SGDLS, YYNGEE. V was shortened by 1 base and J by 0 bases, with 3 bases between the two germline ends. The CDR3 sequence is 13 residues long. CDR3 region: CASSVTSTDTQYF. The DNA of the CDR3 is TGTGCCAGCAGCGTAACTAGCACAGATACGCAGTATTTT.

Notes on this clone: This same CDR3 is encoded by further DNA sequences in the sample. The chain has TRBV18 and TRBJ1-1; D remains unclear. V was pared by 4 bases and J by 2 bases, with 8 bases between. CDR1 is KGHSH, CDR2 LQKENI, per germline. The CDR3 is 13 amino acids. The CDR3: CASSQGENTEAFF. CDR3 DNA sequence: TGTGCCAGCTCACAGGGAGAAAACACTGAAGCTTTCTTT. The whole variable domain, filled in from reference TRBV18 and TRBJ1-1, reads NAGVMQNPRHLVRRRGQEARLRCSPMKGHSHVYWYRQLPEEGLKFMVYLQKENIIDESGMPKERFSAEFPKEGPSILRIQQVVRGDSAAYFCASSQGENTEAFFGQGTRLTVV.

The chain links TRBV11-2 to TRBJ1-1; D gene unclear. Germline CDR1 and CDR2: SGHAT and FQNNGV. V gave up 5 bases and J gave up 4 bases, with 14 bases separating them. CDR3 length equals 14 residues. CDR3 nucleotides: TGTGCCAGCAGCCCGCAGAGAGGATTCACTGAAGCTTTCTTT. Residues: CASSPQRGFTEAFF.

The chain couples TRBV30 to TRBJ1-5, with 9 bases identical to TRBD1. The ends lost 4 bases at V and 2 bases at J; junction bases unmatched: 18. This CDR3 contains 19 residues. The germline CDR1 and CDR2 sequences are GTSNPN and SVGIG (reference sequence). This CDR3 reads CAWNDPVLKQGARNQPQHF. The CDR3 DNA follows: TGTGCCTGGAACGATCCCGTCCTTAAACAGGGGGCTCGCAATCAGCCCCAGCATTTT.

J is TRBJ1-6 and V is TRBV5-1; no clear D. This CDR3 region has 13 residues. Germline V gene sequence: CDR1 SGHRS, CDR2 YFSETQ. Trimming took off 7 bases at V and 8 bases at J, with 13 bases between the two ends. DNA of the CDR3: TGCGCCAGCGGGAGGATCCCGGATTCACCCCTCCACTTT. Translating it yields CASGRIPDSPLHF.

This clone was seen only once. The J gene is TRBJ2-5, the V gene TRBV20-1; D may match TRBD1 or TRBD2 (5 bases each). Trimming left V 6 bases short and J 4 bases short, with 18 bases between. The CDR3 is made up of 14 amino acids. Germline values: CDR1 DFQATT, CDR2 SNEGSKA (reference sequence). CDR3: CSASEGSGAETQYF. The CDR3 DNA reads as TGCAGTGCCAGTGAGGGGTCTGGGGCAGAGACCCAGTACTTC.

The V and J genes are TRBV18 and TRBJ1-2, with TRBD1 matching 7 bases. The CDR3 sequence is 14 residues long. Germline lookup yields CDR1 KGHSH and CDR2 LQKENI. V lost 2 bases and J lost 3; bases outside the gene matches: 3. This CDR3 reads CASSPGGGDYGYTF. The DNA of the CDR3 is TGTGCCAGCTCACCAGGAGGGGGCGACTATGGCTACACCTTC.

In this sample, this clone turned up a few times. V is TRBV2 and J is TRBJ2-1; 11 nucleotides align to TRBD2. The CDR3 sequence is 18 residues long. With 2 bases clipped from V and 1 base from J, the junction kept 7 bases outside the gene matches. Germline assignment: CDR1 SNHLY and CDR2 FYNNEI. DNA for the CDR3: TGTGCCAGCAGTGAAATCCTACTAGCGGGAGTTTCCTACAATGAGCAGTTCTTC. Amino acids: CASSEILLAGVSYNEQFF.

This chain uses TRBV1 with TRBJ2-2; the table's D gene call, TRBD2, was not cross checked with the DNA. TRBV1 is a pseudogene. This CDR3 has 15 amino acids. The CDR3: CTSSQDGGDTGELFF. The CDR3 DNA reads TGCACCAGCAGCCAAGATGGCGGGGACACCGGGGAGCTGTTTTTT.

This chain connects TRBV7-9 to TRBJ2-7, with 9 bases lining up with TRBD2. V was pared by 4 bases and J by 2 bases, with 9 bases of the junction left unmatched. In germline, CDR1 is SEHNR, CDR2 FQNEAQ (reference sequence). CDR3 length: 16 amino acids. CDR3 nucleotide sequence: TGTGCCAGCAGCTCCGATAGCGGGAGAAGTACCTACGAGCAGTACTTC. Translating it yields CASSSDSGRSTYEQYF.

Notes on this clone: Other DNA sequences in the sample encode the same CDR3. The CDR3 nucleotides read TGTGCCAGCAGTGTATCCAATGAGCAGTTCTTC. It encodes CASSVSNEQFF. The chain recombines TRBV2 with TRBJ2-1; unclear D gene. V gave up 4 bases and J gave up 6 bases, with 4 bases separating them. The CDR3 sequence is 11 residues long. Per germline, CDR1 SNHLY and CDR2 FYNNEI.

V is TRBV25-1 and J is TRBJ2-1; a possible D gene is TRBD2 (7 bases). This CDR3 has 15 amino acids. V lost 1 base and J lost 10, with 17 bases in between. Germline V gives CDR1 MGHDK, CDR2 SYGVNS. Written as DNA, the CDR3 is TGTGCCAGCAGTGAATTCGCGGAAAGGGGGGGGGAGCAGTTCTTC. Amino acids: CASSEFAERGGEQFF.

V and J are TRBV19 and TRBJ1-3; 9 nucleotides line up with TRBD1. Germline-derived CDR1 and CDR2 are LNHDA and SQIVND (reference sequence). This CDR3 is built from 14 residues. Trimming took 7 bases from V and 4 from J; bases not matched to a gene: 5. CDR3 in amino acids: CASTTGGTGNTIYF. Written as DNA, the CDR3 is TGTGCCAGTACCACAGGGGGCACAGGAAACACCATATATTTT.

The rearrangement joins TRBV5-4 to TRBJ1-1; D is unresolved. Germline V gene sequence: CDR1 SGHNT, CDR2 YYREEE (reference sequence). The CDR3 sequence is 16 residues long. V was pared by 4 bases and J by 4 bases, with 20 bases between. The CDR3 reads CASSPGGGMLGTEAFF. CDR3 coding DNA: TGTGCCAGCAGCCCCGGTGGAGGGATGTTGGGCACTGAAGCTTTCTTT.

The chain uses TRBV11-3 and TRBJ2-6, with D possibly matching TRBD1 (6 bases). Trimming took 6 bases from V and 4 from J, leaving 13 bases between them. The CDR3 is 15 amino acids. Germline assignment: CDR1 SGHNT and CDR2 YENEEA. Here the CDR3 reads CASREGGAGANVLTF. The CDR3 DNA reads TGTGCCAGCAGGGAAGGGGGAGCAGGGGCCAACGTCCTGACTTTC.

The chain employs TRBV24-1 and TRBJ2-3, with 11 bases identical to TRBD2. The V gene end was trimmed by 2 bases and the J gene end by 5 bases; junction bases not matched to a gene: 8. This CDR3 has 17 amino acids. CDR1 KGHDR and CDR2 SFDVKD come from the germline V gene. DNA of the CDR3: TGTGCCACCAGTGATTCTACTAGCGGGAGTCTGGAAGATACGCAGTATTTT. Translation: CATSDSTSGSLEDTQYF.

The chain has TRBV5-4 and TRBJ2-1; 16 bases line up with TRBD2. This CDR3 is 16 amino acids long. Trimming took 4 bases from V and 4 from J; bases not matched to a gene: 2. Germline CDR1 SGHNT, CDR2 YYREEE (reference sequence). This chain's CDR3 is CASSGTSGGGYNEQFF. In DNA, the CDR3 is TGTGCCAGCAGCGGGACTAGCGGGGGGGGATACAATGAGCAGTTCTTC.

The count of this clone is one. The genes are TRBV6-5 and TRBJ2-2, with a weak D call TRBD2 (5 bases). CDR1 is MNHEY and CDR2 is SVGAGI in the germline V gene. Trimming removed 2 bases from V and 5 bases from J, with 15 bases in between. This CDR3 comprises 16 residues. The CDR3 coding sequence is TGTGCCAGCAGTTACAGTGGAGGTATACGAACCGGGGAGCTGTTTTTT. Its protein is CASSYSGGIRTGELFF.

J is TRBJ2-7 and V is TRBV15, with TRBD1 matching over 10 bases. The CDR3 is 15 residues long. Germline loops: CDR1 LNHNV, CDR2 YYDKDF (reference sequence). J gave up 2 bases and V 5 bases, and 6 bases lay outside the gene matches. DNA of the CDR3: TGTGCCACCAGCCCCTCCGGGACAGGGGCCTACGAGCAGTACTTC. Translating gives CATSPSGTGAYEQYF.

This chain links TRBV19 with TRBJ1-1, with a weak D call TRBD1 (5 bases). There are 13 residues in the CDR3. V lost 8 bases to trimming and J lost 2 bases, with 12 bases between them. Germline CDR1 LNHDA, CDR2 SQIVND (reference sequence). The CDR3 DNA follows: TGTGCCAGTGGGGGGGTTAGTAACACTGAAGCTTTCTTT. Amino acids: CASGGVSNTEAFF.